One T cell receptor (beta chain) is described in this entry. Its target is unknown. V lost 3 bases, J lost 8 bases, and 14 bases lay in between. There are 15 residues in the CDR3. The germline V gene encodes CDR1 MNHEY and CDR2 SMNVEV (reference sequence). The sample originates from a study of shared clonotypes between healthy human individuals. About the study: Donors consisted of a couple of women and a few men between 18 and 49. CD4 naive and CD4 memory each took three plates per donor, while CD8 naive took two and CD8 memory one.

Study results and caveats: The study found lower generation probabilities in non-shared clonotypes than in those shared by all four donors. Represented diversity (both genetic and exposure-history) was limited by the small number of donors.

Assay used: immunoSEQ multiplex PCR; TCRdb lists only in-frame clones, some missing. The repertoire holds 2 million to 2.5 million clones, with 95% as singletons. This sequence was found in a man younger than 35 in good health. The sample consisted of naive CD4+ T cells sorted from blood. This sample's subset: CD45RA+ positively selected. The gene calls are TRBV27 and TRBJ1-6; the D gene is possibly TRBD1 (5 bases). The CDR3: CASSLKGQGDSPLHF. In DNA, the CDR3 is TGTGCCAGCAGTTTGAAGGGCCAGGGAGATTCACCCCTCCACTTT.